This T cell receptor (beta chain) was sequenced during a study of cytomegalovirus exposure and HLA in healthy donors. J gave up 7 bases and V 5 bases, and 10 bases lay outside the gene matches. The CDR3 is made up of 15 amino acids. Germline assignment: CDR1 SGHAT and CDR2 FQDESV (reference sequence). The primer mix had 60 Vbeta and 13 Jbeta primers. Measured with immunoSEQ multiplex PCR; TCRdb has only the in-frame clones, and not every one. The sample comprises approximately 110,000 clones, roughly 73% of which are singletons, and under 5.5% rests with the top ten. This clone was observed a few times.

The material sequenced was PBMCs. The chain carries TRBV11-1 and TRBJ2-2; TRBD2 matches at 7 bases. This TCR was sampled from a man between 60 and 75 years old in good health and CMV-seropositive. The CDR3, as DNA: TGTGCCAGCAGCGAAAACGGGGGGATCGGCGGGGAGCTGTTTTTT. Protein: CASSENGGIGGELFF.